Reported below is one T cell receptor beta chain. The CDR3 totals 15 residues. Trimming took 5 bases from V and 10 from J; bases not matched to a gene: 12. From germline, CDR1 is SGHRS and CDR2 YFSETQ. Original processing methods: Counts of nucleated cells, estimated from reference gene primer amplification, were obtained. Profiled with immunoSEQ multiplex PCR; TCRdb holds only in-frame clones, not every one. V and J calls and clone size follow that table, whereas D and trimming were derived from the DNA. This table holds 300,000 to 400,000 clones, around 91% found once. This sample stems from a study of blood T cell repertoires in COVID-19.

The sequenced material came from peripheral blood. The sequence was obtained from a young woman who had recovered from COVID-19. This chain connects TRBV5-1 to TRBJ1-6; 7 nucleotides match TRBD1. CDR3 amino acids: CASRKQGFGESPLHF. CDR3 in DNA: TGCGCCAGCAGAAAACAGGGGTTCGGTGAGTCACCCCTCCACTTT.